Each of the 17 T cell receptor beta chains below was sequenced from the same sample in a study of T cell responses to AZD1222 COVID-19 vaccine. Profiled with immunoSEQ multiplex PCR; TCRdb holds only in-frame clones, not every one. The table records approximately 180,000 clones, about 90% of them present only once. This specimen consisted of peripheral blood, obtained 28 days after the second dose of the MenACWY control vaccine. The receptors come from an adult who received the MenACWY meningococcal vaccine as a control.

A few counts support this clone. The V gene is TRBV7-9, the J gene TRBJ2-7, with a tentative D call TRBD1 (5 bases). Germline V gene data show CDR1 as SEHNR and CDR2 as FQNEAQ (reference sequence). The CDR3 sequence is 16 residues long. Between the trimmed V and J ends, which lost 5 bases and 3 bases, there was a span of 20 bases. CDR3 coding DNA: TGTGCCAGCAGCCAAATTCCGTCTGGGGCCCTCTACGAGCAGTACTTC. Its protein product is CASSQIPSGALYEQYF. The complete variable domain, with remaining parts taken from reference TRBV7-9 and TRBJ2-7, reads DTGVSQNPRHKITKRGQNVTFRCDPISEHNRLYWYRQTLGQGPEFLTYFQNEAQLEKSRLLSDRFSAERPKGSFSTLEIQRTEQGDSAMYLCASSQIPSGALYEQYFGPGTRLTVT.

This chain connects TRBV7-2 to TRBJ1-1, with D possibly matching TRBD1 (6 bases). The V gene lost 5 bases and the J gene lost 8 bases, with 15 bases spanning the gap. This CDR3 has 13 residues. Germline CDR1 SGHTA, CDR2 FQGNSA. The CDR3 DNA is TGTGCCAGCAGCGACGGGACATCCCGAGAAGCTTTCTTT. It specifies CASSDGTSREAFF. Full variable domain (rest looked up from reference TRBV7-2 and TRBJ1-1): GAGVSQSPSNKVTEKGKDVELRCDPISGHTALYWYRQSLGQGLEFLIYFQGNSAPDKSGLPSDRFSAERTGGSVSTLTIQRTQQEDSAVYLCASSDGTSREAFFGQGTRLTVV.

The chain uses TRBV6-2 or TRBV6-3 and TRBJ2-1, with D hard to call. The CDR3 extends over 15 amino acids. Per the germline V gene, CDR1 is MNHEY and CDR2 is SVGEGT. The V gene lost 4 bases and the J gene lost 2 bases, with 12 bases spanning the gap. DNA of the CDR3: TGTGCCAGCAGTTCATTAGGGTTCCCCTACAATGAGCAGTTCTTC. Translated: CASSSLGFPYNEQFF.

The rearrangement joins TRBV19 to TRBJ2-4, with no clear D. Per germline, CDR1 LNHDA and CDR2 SQIVND (reference sequence). Trimming took off 2 bases at V and 0 bases at J, with 11 bases between the two ends. The CDR3 runs to 16 residues. The CDR3 DNA is TGTGCCAGTAGTATACGGAGCAGCCTAGCCAAAAACATTCAGTACTTC. It encodes CASSIRSSLAKNIQYF.

The chain couples TRBV15 to TRBJ2-7, with a tentative D call TRBD1 (5 bases). CDR3 size: 14 residues. Germline V CDR1 and CDR2: LNHNV, YYDKDF (reference sequence). The V end lost 0 bases, the J end lost 3 bases, and 9 bases lay between the germline ends. The CDR3 DNA reads as TGTGCCACCAGCAGAGATCTAGGGGACTACGAGCAGTACTTC. Translation gives CATSRDLGDYEQYF.

This chain links TRBV6-2 or TRBV6-3 with TRBJ2-7, with D tentatively TRBD1 or TRBD2 (5 bases each). Germline V CDR1 and CDR2: MNHEY, SVGEGT. V was trimmed by 6 bases and J by 5 bases, leaving 14 bases between them. The CDR3 contains 13 residues. CDR3 DNA sequence: TGTGCCAGCAGCCCCTCCTGGGGGAACGAGCAGTACTTC. It translates to CASSPSWGNEQYF.

The chain has TRBV28 and TRBJ2-7, with a possible D match to TRBD2 (6 bases). Germline assignment: CDR1 MDHEN and CDR2 SYDVKM. This CDR3 is built from 11 residues. With 8 bases removed from V and 1 base from J, the gap between germline ends came to 6 bases. CDR3 coding DNA: TGTGCCAGCGGGACTTCCTACGAGCAGTACTTC. Its translation: CASGTSYEQYF. Drawing the rest from reference TRBV28 and TRBJ2-7, the complete variable domain is DVKVTQSSRYLVKRTGEKVFLECVQDMDHENMFWYRQDPGLGLRLIYFSYDVKMKEKGDIPEGYSVSREKKERFSLILESASTNQTSMYLCASGTSYEQYFGPGTRLTVT.

The chain links TRBV11-3 to TRBJ2-1, with TRBD2 as a possible D gene (5 bases). V lost 1 base and J lost 8, with 12 bases in between. This CDR3 comprises 14 residues. Germline V CDR1 and CDR2: SGHNT, YENEEA. Here the CDR3 DNA reads TGTGCCAGCAGCTTAGGAGGACTGTCGGATGAGCAGTTCTTC. Its translation is CASSLGGLSDEQFF.

The chain combines TRBV5-8 with TRBJ2-3; D possibly matches TRBD1 or TRBD2 (5 bases each). V dropped 6 bases and J dropped 3 bases, with 23 bases sitting between them. The length of the CDR3 is 17 residues. Germline CDR1 and CDR2: SGHTS and YDEGEE. DNA for the CDR3: TGTGCCAGCACCCATACCTGGGGCCTCGGGGCAACAGATACGCAGTATTTT. Its translation: CASTHTWGLGATDTQYF.

The chain's CDR3 is CASANPNQPQHF. The CDR3 coding sequence is TGTGCCAGCGCTAACCCCAATCAGCCCCAGCATTTT. This rearrangement joins TRBV12-3 or TRBV12-4 to TRBJ1-5; D is ambiguous. Trimming stripped 8 bases from V and 3 bases from J, with 8 bases between. This CDR3 comprises 12 residues.

The V and J genes are TRBV18 and TRBJ2-2; tentative D call: TRBD1 (5 bases). The CDR3 covers 16 residues. Between the trimmed V and J ends, which lost 3 bases and 2 bases, there was a span of 13 bases. Germline CDR1 and CDR2: KGHSH and LQKENI. Here the CDR3 reads CASSPNLQVNTGELFF. CDR3 sequence (DNA): TGTGCCAGCTCACCCAATTTACAGGTCAACACCGGGGAGCTGTTTTTT.

This chain uses TRBV3-1 (or the pseudogene TRBV3-2) with TRBJ1-2, with D maybe TRBD1 (5 bases). The CDR3 covers 14 residues. The germline V gene has CDR1 LGHDT and CDR2 YNNKEL (reference sequence). V was pared by 2 bases and J by 9 bases, with 16 bases between. CDR3 in amino acids: CASSQLQQETRYTF. The CDR3 DNA is TGTGCCAGCAGCCAATTACAACAGGAGACTCGCTACACCTTC.

V is TRBV18 and J is TRBJ1-6; no clear D gene. V was pared by 3 bases and J by 0 bases, with 9 bases between. This CDR3 has 16 amino acids. Germline-derived CDR1 and CDR2 are KGHSH and LQKENI. The CDR3 bases are TGTGCCAGCTCACCCAGTAAAAGCTCCTATAATTCACCCCTCCACTTT. Its translation: CASSPSKSSYNSPLHF.

The chain combines TRBV6-5 with TRBJ1-3, with 7 bases fitting TRBD1. Germline-derived CDR1 and CDR2 are MNHEY and SVGAGI. V lost 2 bases and J lost 2; bases outside the gene matches: 0. The CDR3 contains 14 residues. CDR3 DNA: TGTGCCAGCAGTTACGACAGGGCTGGAAACACCATATATTTT. Translating it yields CASSYDRAGNTIYF.

The chain carries TRBV19 and TRBJ1-2; a possible D gene is TRBD1 (6 bases). Germline loops: CDR1 LNHDA, CDR2 SQIVND (reference sequence). The CDR3 runs 15 residues. Trimming left V 0 bases short and J 0 bases short, with 8 bases between. The CDR3 nucleotides are TGTGCCAGTAGTATAGAACAGGGAACTAACTATGGCTACACCTTC. It translates to CASSIEQGTNYGYTF.

This clone is a singleton in its sample. The genes are TRBV6-5 and TRBJ1-6; D remains ambiguous. V was shortened by 5 bases and J by 9 bases, with 8 bases between the two germline ends. In germline, CDR1 is MNHEY, CDR2 SVGAGI. CDR3 length equals 12 residues. Here the CDR3 reads CASSPWGSPLHF. DNA of the CDR3: TGTGCCAGCAGTCCGTGGGGTTCACCCCTCCACTTT.

The chain has TRBV12-3 or TRBV12-4 and TRBJ1-1; the D gene is possibly TRBD1 (5 bases). V lost 7 bases and J 11 bases, leaving 17 bases between the germline ends. CDR3 length equals 12 residues. The CDR3, as DNA: TGTGCCAGCAAGGCTGCTGGGGGGAGGGCTTTCTTT. Its translation is CASKAAGGRAFF.